This T cell receptor (beta chain) originates from a study of cytomegalovirus exposure and HLA in healthy donors. Study-level points and caveats: Specificity for CMV antigens was confirmed in vitro for three of the CMV-associated chains. Many donors carried some public TCRs, although rarity characterized most TCR sequences. For cytomegalovirus status, the classifier reportedly gave diagnoses with high specificity and sensitivity.

As regards this clone: Its antigen is unknown.

The donors were in the approximately 110-subject validation cohort; that cohort was separate from the roughly 620-subject first cohort. Generated by immunoSEQ multiplex PCR, the TCRdb table keeps only in-frame clones and is missing some. The data show some 54,000 clones, more than 80% seen once. This CDR3 is 15 amino acids long. Germline loops: CDR1 KGHSH, CDR2 LQKENI. Trimming pared 1 base from V and 0 bases from J, leaving 9 bases between. The V gene is TRBV18, the J gene TRBJ1-2, with TRBD1 as a possible D gene (6 bases). The specimen sequenced was PBMCs. The receptor comes from a man between 18 and 35 years old in good health and CMV-seronegative. Written as DNA, the CDR3 is TGTGCCAGCTCACCACTGGACAGCTCTAACTATGGCTACACCTTC. Protein product: CASSPLDSSNYGYTF.